The 11 T cell receptor beta chains reported below all come from one sample, sequenced in a study of cytomegalovirus exposure and HLA in healthy donors. The PCR had 60 Vbeta and 13 Jbeta primers. The assay was immunoSEQ multiplex PCR, and TCRdb's table has in-frame clones only and misses some. The table records around 150,000 clones, roughly 80% of them present only once. Input material: PBMCs. The receptors come from a man in his forties or fifties in good health and CMV-seronegative.

The rearrangement links TRBV19 to TRBJ2-1; D possibly corresponds to TRBD1 (6 bases). This CDR3 region has 14 residues. Germline V gives CDR1 LNHDA, CDR2 SQIVND (reference sequence). V was clipped by 8 bases and J by 1 base, with 12 bases between them. CDR3 sequence reads: CASQGIGSYNEQFF. As DNA, the CDR3 is TGTGCCAGTCAGGGGATCGGGTCCTACAATGAGCAGTTCTTC.

The CDR3: CATRWTGTYEQYF. CDR3 bases: TGTGCCACCCGATGGACAGGGACCTACGAGCAGTACTTC. V and J are TRBV2 and TRBJ2-7; 8 bases agree with TRBD1. The CDR3 consists of 13 residues. The junction had 7 bases not matched to a gene; V was cut back by 10 bases and J by 2 bases. The germline gives CDR1 SNHLY, CDR2 FYNNEI.

This chain joins TRBV7-2 and TRBJ2-3, with a weak D call TRBD2 (6 bases). Germline V lookup: CDR1 SGHTA, CDR2 FQGNSA. This CDR3 is 18 amino acids long. Trimming stripped 5 bases from V and 6 bases from J, with 27 bases between. The CDR3 protein is CASSIRPAPLMEGDTQYF. In nucleotides, the CDR3 is TGTGCCAGCAGCATTAGGCCCGCCCCGCTGATGGAGGGGGATACGCAGTATTTT.

The J gene is TRBJ2-7, the V gene TRBV7-9, with a tentative D call TRBD2 (5 bases). Germline CDR1 reads SEHNR; CDR2 reads FQNEAQ (reference sequence). Deletions cut 3 bases from V and 5 bases from J, with 8 bases between. The CDR3 is 12 amino acids. CDR3 loop: CASSFEGNEQYF. CDR3 DNA sequence: TGTGCCAGCAGCTTTGAGGGTAACGAGCAGTACTTC.

This clone was recorded a few times. The V and J genes are TRBV5-1 and TRBJ2-2; TRBD2 matches 11 bases. V lost 4 bases, J lost 3 bases, and 8 bases stayed unmatched. Germline V gene lookup returns CDR1 SGHRS and CDR2 YFSETQ. The CDR3 has 17 amino acids. As DNA, the CDR3 is TGCGCCAGCAGCCCGGGGCTAGCGGGGGGACACACCGGGGAGCTGTTTTTT. It translates to CASSPGLAGGHTGELFF. The full variable domain, with the rest looked up from reference TRBV5-1 and TRBJ2-2, is KAGVTQTPRYLIKTRGQQVTLSCSPISGHRSVSWYQQTPGQGLQFLFEYFSETQRNKGNFPGRFSGRQFSNSRSEMNVSTLELGDSALYLCASSPGLAGGHTGELFFGEGSRLTVL.

This chain connects TRBV27 to TRBJ1-1; tentatively, D is TRBD1 (5 bases). Per germline, CDR1 MNHEY and CDR2 SMNVEV (reference sequence). The V and J ends lost 6 bases and 1 base respectively, with 9 bases between them. The CDR3 loop spans 13 amino acids. The CDR3 nucleotides read TGTGCCAGCAGGGGGGACTCGAACACTGAAGCTTTCTTT. It translates to CASRGDSNTEAFF.

The gene calls are TRBV5-8 and TRBJ1-4; maybe TRBD1 (5 bases). Germline-derived CDR1 and CDR2 are SGHTS and YDEGEE. With 0 bases removed from V and 7 bases from J, the gap between germline ends came to 10 bases. The CDR3 has 14 amino acids. CDR3 protein: CASSLDQGIEKLFF. The CDR3 DNA sequence: TGTGCCAGCAGCTTGGACCAGGGAATTGAAAAACTGTTTTTT. The whole variable domain, remainder taken from reference TRBV5-8 and TRBJ1-4, is EAGVTQSPTHLIKTRGQQATLRCSPISGHTSVYWYQQALGLGLQFLLWYDEGEERNRGNFPPRFSGRQFPNYSSELNVNALELEDSALYLCASSLDQGIEKLFFGSGTQLSVL.

Remarks on this clone: The sample holds other DNA sequences that translate to the same CDR3. The chain joins TRBV10-3 to TRBJ2-1; 10 bases agree with TRBD1. Unmatched junction bases numbered 8, after V lost 4 bases and J lost 5 bases. Germline CDR1 and CDR2: ENHRY and SYGVKD. The CDR3 runs 16 residues. The CDR3 loop is CAISAPRTGGDNEQFF. The CDR3 coding sequence is TGTGCCATCAGTGCCCCGCGGACAGGGGGGGACAATGAGCAGTTCTTC.

The sample holds one count of this clone. This CDR3 is CAISSSGDTEAFF. Here the CDR3 DNA reads TGTGCCATCAGTTCCTCAGGGGACACTGAAGCTTTCTTT. The chain couples TRBV10-3 to TRBJ1-1; the D gene is possibly TRBD1 (6 bases). The CDR3 is 13 residues long. Per germline, CDR1 ENHRY and CDR2 SYGVKD. V was pared by 5 bases and J by 3 bases, with 10 bases between.

The chain has TRBV14 and TRBJ2-7; D is uncertain. V was pared by 1 base and J by 1 base, with 5 bases between. This CDR3 has 13 residues. Per the germline V gene, CDR1 is SGHDN and CDR2 is FVKESK. The DNA of the CDR3 is TGTGCCAGCAGCCAAGTTTTATCCTACGAGCAGTACTTC. Translation gives CASSQVLSYEQYF.

The V and J genes are TRBV5-6 and TRBJ2-3; 10 bases agree with TRBD2. J was trimmed by 4 bases and V by 1 base; bases with no gene match: 9. Per germline, CDR1 SGHDT and CDR2 YYEEEE. This CDR3 has 17 amino acids. CDR3 bases: TGTGCCAGCAGCTTGATAGGAGCGGGAGGGACCCCAGATACGCAGTATTTT. This gives the protein CASSLIGAGGTPDTQYF.